This entry lists 13 T cell receptor beta chains sequenced from one sample in a study of T cell responses to AZD1222 COVID-19 vaccine. Profiling relied on immunoSEQ multiplex PCR, and the TCRdb table lists in-frame clones only, not all of them. The sample lists approximately 200,000 clones, around 87% occurring once. The sequencing used peripheral blood, collected on day 0 of MenACWY control vaccination. The receptors stem from an adult in good health.

This chain uses TRBV5-1 with TRBJ2-4; possible D gene TRBD2, 5 bases. V lost 4 bases to trimming and J lost 7 bases, with 18 bases between them. Germline V CDR1 and CDR2: SGHRS, YFSETQ. This CDR3 has 15 residues. The CDR3 sequence: CASSPGVASRNIQYF. As DNA, the CDR3 is TGCGCCAGCAGCCCTGGGGTAGCGTCCAGGAACATTCAGTACTTC.

The J gene is TRBJ2-1, the V gene TRBV29-1; D is unclear. V was cut by 5 bases and J by 9 bases, with 17 bases left in between. This CDR3 comprises 13 residues. In germline, CDR1 is SQVTM, CDR2 ANQGSEA. The chain's CDR3 is CSVYRRSSVEQFF. The CDR3 nucleotides are TGCAGCGTTTACCGTCGGTCGTCTGTTGAGCAGTTCTTC.

This chain links TRBV5-6 with TRBJ1-6; D perhaps matches TRBD1 (5 bases). In germline, CDR1 is SGHDT, CDR2 YYEEEE. The CDR3 extends over 15 amino acids. V lost 4 bases to trimming and J lost 7 bases, with 15 bases between them. The CDR3 bases are TGTGCCAGCAGCCCAACGGGGGTCTTGAATTCACCCCTCCACTTT. It is translated as CASSPTGVLNSPLHF.

The chain couples TRBV30 to TRBJ2-5; D remains unclear. The CDR3 contains 12 residues. V lost 4 bases, J lost 5 bases, and 11 bases lay in between. The germline CDR1 and CDR2 sequences are GTSNPN and SVGIG (reference sequence). The CDR3 sequence: CAWMVRHETQYF. CDR3 bases: TGTGCCTGGATGGTCCGACATGAGACCCAGTACTTC.

This chain uses TRBV5-1 with TRBJ1-5; D is undetermined. The CDR3 has 15 amino acids. Germline CDR1 SGHRS, CDR2 YFSETQ. V was trimmed by 0 bases and J by 5 bases, leaving 12 bases between them. CDR3 sequence (DNA): TGCGCCAGCAGCTTGGGTGAAAAGGCCGATCAGCCCCAGCATTTT. Protein: CASSLGEKADQPQHF.

CDR3 coding DNA: TGCAGTGCTAGTTGGGCTAGCGGAGCTACGCAGTATTTT. It yields the protein CSASWASGATQYF. The chain links TRBV20-1 to TRBJ2-3, with 7 bases identical to TRBD2. CDR1 is DFQATT, CDR2 SNEGSKA, per germline (reference sequence). The length of the CDR3 is 13 residues. V shed 3 bases and J 8 bases; nucleotides not matched to a gene: 8.

The V and J genes are TRBV7-2 and TRBJ2-1, with D tentatively TRBD2 (6 bases). CDR3 length: 17 amino acids. Trimming took 2 bases from V and 5 from J, leaving 19 bases between them. CDR1 is SGHTA and CDR2 is FQGNSA in the germline V gene. CDR3 loop: CASSLWVRGATHNEQFF. DNA of the CDR3: TGTGCCAGCAGCTTATGGGTTCGCGGGGCAACTCACAATGAGCAGTTCTTC.

This chain links TRBV7-2 with TRBJ2-1; 7 bases are a match to TRBD1. The CDR3 is made up of 15 amino acids. The junction had 5 bases not matched to a gene; V was cut back by 1 base and J by 5 bases. Germline V gene lookup returns CDR1 SGHTA and CDR2 FQGNSA. The CDR3 is CASSLEGQRDNEQFF. CDR3 nucleotide sequence: TGTGCCAGCAGCTTAGAGGGACAGAGAGACAATGAGCAGTTCTTC.

V and J are TRBV5-8 and TRBJ1-2; 8 bases agree with TRBD1. V trimming: 5 bases; J trimming: 4 bases; junction bases outside the gene matches: 7. The CDR3 covers 14 residues. From germline, CDR1 is SGHTS and CDR2 YDEGEE. CDR3 sequence reads: CASSLDRAAYGYTF. The CDR3 DNA sequence: TGTGCCAGCAGTCTGGACAGGGCCGCCTATGGCTACACCTTC.

This clone has more than one count but fewer than ten. The chain joins TRBV28 to TRBJ1-1; the D gene is possibly TRBD1 (6 bases). V shed 3 bases and J shed 7 bases, with 9 bases lying between them. Germline CDR1 is MDHEN and CDR2 is SYDVKM. The CDR3 loop spans 12 amino acids. The CDR3 coding sequence is TGTGCCAGCAGTTTGGAGGACAGTGAAGCTTTCTTT. It is translated as CASSLEDSEAFF.

The CDR3 loop is CASSLRTGSTGNTIYF. The CDR3, as DNA: TGTGCCAGCTCACTCAGGACAGGGAGCACTGGAAACACCATATATTTT. V is TRBV18 and J is TRBJ1-3; TRBD1 agrees at 8 bases. The CDR3 has 16 residues. The germline gives CDR1 KGHSH, CDR2 LQKENI. The trim removed 4 bases at V and 2 bases at J, leaving 7 bases unmatched.

The chain couples TRBV6-5 to TRBJ2-7; D is undetermined. Trimming pared 11 bases from V and 4 bases from J, leaving 9 bases between. There are 10 residues in the CDR3. Germline CDR1 and CDR2: MNHEY and SVGAGI. CDR3 bases: TGTGCCCAGACGGGTTACGAGCAGTACTTC. Translated: CAQTGYEQYF.

The chain links TRBV10-3 to TRBJ1-1, with 8 bases fitting TRBD1. Germline assignment: CDR1 ENHRY and CDR2 SYGVKD. This CDR3 region has 14 residues. The junction had 6 bases not matched to a gene; V was cut back by 6 bases and J by 3 bases. CDR3 amino acids: CAIRFQGADTEAFF. The DNA for the CDR3 is TGTGCCATCAGATTCCAGGGGGCGGACACTGAAGCTTTCTTT.